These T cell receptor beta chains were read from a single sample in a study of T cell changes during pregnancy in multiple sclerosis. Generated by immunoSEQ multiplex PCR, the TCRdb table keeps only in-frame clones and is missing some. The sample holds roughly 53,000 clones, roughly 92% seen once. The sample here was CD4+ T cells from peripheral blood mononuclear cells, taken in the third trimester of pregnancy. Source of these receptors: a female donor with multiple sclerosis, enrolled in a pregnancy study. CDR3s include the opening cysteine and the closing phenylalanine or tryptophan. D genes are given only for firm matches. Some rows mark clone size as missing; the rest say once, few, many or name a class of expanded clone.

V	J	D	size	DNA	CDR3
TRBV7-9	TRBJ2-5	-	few	TGTGCCAGCAGCTTTACGGGATTTATTGGGGAGACCCAGTACTTC	CASSFTGFIGETQYF
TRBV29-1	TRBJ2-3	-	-	TGCAGCGTTGATCACAGGACACGCACAGATACGCAGTATTTT	CSVDHRTRTDTQYF
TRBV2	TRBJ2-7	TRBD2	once	TGTGCCAGCAGCCCTATTATAATCGGGACTAGCGGGAGGGCCCTCTACGAGCAGTACTTC	CASSPIIIGTSGRALYEQYF
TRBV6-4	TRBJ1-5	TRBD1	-	TGTGCCAGTCTGGGCCGGGACAGGGGGCCAGGAAATCAGCCCCAGCATTTT	CASLGRDRGPGNQPQHF
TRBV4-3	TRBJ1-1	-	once	TGCGCCAGCAGCCAAGATCCGGGAAAAAACACTGAAGCTTTCTTT	CASSQDPGKNTEAFF
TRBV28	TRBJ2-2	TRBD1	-	TGTGCCACCCAGGGGACAGGGGGCACCGGGGAGCTGTTTTTT	CATQGTGGTGELFF
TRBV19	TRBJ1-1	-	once	TGTGCCAGTAGTACAGGAACTAACACTGAAGCTTTCTTT	CASSTGTNTEAFF
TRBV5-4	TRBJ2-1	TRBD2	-	TGTGCCAGCAGCAAGGGACTAGCGGGAGGGGGTAGCGATGAGCAGTTCTTC	CASSKGLAGGGSDEQFF
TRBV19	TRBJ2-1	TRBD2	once	TGTGCCAGTAGCTTTAGCGGGACGACCAATGAGCAGTTCTTC	CASSFSGTTNEQFF
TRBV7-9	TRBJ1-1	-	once	TGTGCCAGCAGCTTTTCTCTAACTGAAGCTTTCTTT	CASSFSLTEAFF
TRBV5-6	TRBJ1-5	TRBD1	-	TGTGCCAGCAGCTTAGGACAGGGGATCCTCATGTATTTT	CASSLGQGILMYF
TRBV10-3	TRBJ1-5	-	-	TGTGCCATCAGTGAGTCCGAGAGGCAGCCCCAGCATTTT	CAISESERQPQHF
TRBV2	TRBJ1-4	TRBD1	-	TGTGCCAGCAGTGAAGGGACAGGGTATGAAAAACTGTTTTTT	CASSEGTGYEKLFF
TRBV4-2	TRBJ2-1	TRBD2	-	TGTGCCAGCAGCCAGGGACCGGGACTAGACAATGAGCAGTTCTTC	CASSQGPGLDNEQFF
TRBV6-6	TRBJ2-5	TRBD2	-	TGTGCCAGCAGTTACTCGAAGCGGGAGGCCCAGTACTTC	CASSYSKREAQYF
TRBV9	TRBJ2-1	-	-	TGTGCCAGCAGCGTAGCTCTAGCTTCGCCCTACAATGAGCAGTTCTTC	CASSVALASPYNEQFF
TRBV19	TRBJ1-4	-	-	TGTGCCAGTAGTATAGAGGGGGCGTTCGCTAATGAAAAACTGTTTTTT	CASSIEGAFANEKLFF
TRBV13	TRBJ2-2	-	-	TGTGCCAGCAGCCTTCAGGGGCCGGGGGAGCTGTTTTTT	CASSLQGPGELFF
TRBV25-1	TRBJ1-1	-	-	TGTGCCAGCAGTGAAACAGGAAAAGGTGAAGCTTTCTTT	CASSETGKGEAFF
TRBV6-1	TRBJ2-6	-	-	TGTGCCAGCAGTGAAAGGGGGTCTGGGGCCAACGTCCTGACTTTC	CASSERGSGANVLTF
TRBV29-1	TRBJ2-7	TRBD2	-	TGCAGCGTTGAAGGCCGGGGGGTCTACGAGCAGTACTTC	CSVEGRGVYEQYF
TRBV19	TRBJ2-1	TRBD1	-	TGTGCCAGTAGTATCGTGACAGGGCCCGGTGAGCAGTTCTTC	CASSIVTGPGEQFF
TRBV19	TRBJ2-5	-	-	TGTGCCAGTAGTATAGGAGGAGGGGGCAAGGAGACCCAGTACTTC	CASSIGGGGKETQYF
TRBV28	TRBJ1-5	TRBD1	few	TGTGCCAGCAGGCCAGACCCAGGGGGGTACAGCAATCAGCCCCAGCATTTT	CASRPDPGGYSNQPQHF
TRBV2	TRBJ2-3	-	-	TGTGCCAGCAGTGAGGACCTCGGGGCAGATACGCAGTATTTT	CASSEDLGADTQYF
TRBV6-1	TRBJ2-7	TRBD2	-	TGTGCCAGCAGTGAGCTGACTAGCGGGAGTAACGAGCAGTACTTC	CASSELTSGSNEQYF
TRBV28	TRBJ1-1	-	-	TGTGCCAGCAGTTTATGGACAATGATGAACACTGAAGCTTTCTTT	CASSLWTMMNTEAFF
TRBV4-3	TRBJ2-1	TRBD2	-	TGCGCCAGCAGCCAGCCCTCTCCGGGACTAGCGGGATGGATCTACAATGAGCAGTTCTTC	CASSQPSPGLAGWIYNEQFF
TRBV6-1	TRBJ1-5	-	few	TGTGCCAGCAGTTTATCCAATCAGCCCCAGCATTTT	CASSLSNQPQHF
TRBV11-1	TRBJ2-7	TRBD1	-	TGTGCCAGCAGCTTAGAGGACAGGGAGGCAGGGATCGAGCAGTACTTC	CASSLEDREAGIEQYF
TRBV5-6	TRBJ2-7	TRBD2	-	TGTGCCAGCAGCTTCACAGCGGGACCACGGGGAGAGCAGTACTTC	CASSFTAGPRGEQYF
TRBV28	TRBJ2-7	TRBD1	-	TGTGCCAGCAAATTAGGGGACAGGGCCCACGAGCAGTACTTC	CASKLGDRAHEQYF
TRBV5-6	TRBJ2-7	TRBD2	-	TGTGCCAGCAGCATACTAGCGGGGTACTACGAGCAGTACTTC	CASSILAGYYEQYF
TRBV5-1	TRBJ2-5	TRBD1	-	TGCGCCAGCACCCTCTCAGGGACAGGGGAGACCCAGTACTTC	CASTLSGTGETQYF
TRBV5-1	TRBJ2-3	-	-	TGCGCCAGCACCTTGGGTCCAGGGAGGACAGATACGCAGTATTTT	CASTLGPGRTDTQYF
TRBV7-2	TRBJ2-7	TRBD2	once	TGTGCCAGCAGCTTATTGCTAGCGGGAGGGGCCTACGAGCAGTACTTC	CASSLLLAGGAYEQYF
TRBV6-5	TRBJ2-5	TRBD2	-	TGTGCCAGCAGCCAAAGCGGGAGTTTAGGAGAGACCCAGTACTTC	CASSQSGSLGETQYF
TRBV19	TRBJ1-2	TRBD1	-	TGTGCCAGTTGGACAGGATCGGTCCATGGCTACACCTTC	CASWTGSVHGYTF
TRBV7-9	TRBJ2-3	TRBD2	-	TGTGCCAGCAGCTTAGACCTCGGGCTAGCGGGAACAGATACGCAGTATTTT	CASSLDLGLAGTDTQYF
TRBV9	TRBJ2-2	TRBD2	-	TGTGCCAGCAGCGTATTAGCGGGAAGGAACACCGGGGAGCTGTTTTTT	CASSVLAGRNTGELFF
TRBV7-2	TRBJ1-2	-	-	TGTGCCAGCAGCTTAACACAAAGTTCCTATGGCTACACCTTC	CASSLTQSSYGYTF
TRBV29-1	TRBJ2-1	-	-	TGCAGCGGACTAGAGAGCCGCAATGAGCAGTTCTTC	CSGLESRNEQFF
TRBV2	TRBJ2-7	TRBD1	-	TGTGCTCAGAAGGGACAGTCCTACGAGCAGTACTTC	CAQKGQSYEQYF
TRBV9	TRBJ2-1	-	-	TGTGCCAGCAGCGTAGTCGGGGAAAGTGAGCAGTTCTTC	CASSVVGESEQFF
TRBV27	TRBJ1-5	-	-	TGTGCCAGCAGGAGATATCAGCCCCAGCATTTT	CASRRYQPQHF
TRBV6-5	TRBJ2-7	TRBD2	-	TGTGCCAGCAGTTCCGTTAGCGGGAGGCCTACCTACGAGCAGTACTTC	CASSSVSGRPTYEQYF
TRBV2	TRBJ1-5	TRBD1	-	TGTGCCAGCAGCTCCGGGACAGTAGGCAATCAGCCCCAGCATTTT	CASSSGTVGNQPQHF
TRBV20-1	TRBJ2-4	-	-	TGCAGTGCTAGACTAAGCATTCAGTACTTC	CSARLSIQYF
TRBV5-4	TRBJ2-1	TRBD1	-	TGTGCCAGCAGCCCCCCCGGACAGGGGGCTTTTGAGCAGTTCTTC	CASSPPGQGAFEQFF
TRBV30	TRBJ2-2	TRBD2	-	TGTGCCTGGGAACTAGCGGCCCGGAGGTCCCCCGGGGAGCTGTTTTTT	CAWELAARRSPGELFF
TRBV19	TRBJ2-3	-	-	TGTGCCAGTAGTATGGGGGCCCATACGCAGTATTTT	CASSMGAHTQYF
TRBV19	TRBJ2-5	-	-	TGTGCCAGTAGACTTGGTGCGGGGACGACCCAGTACTTC	CASRLGAGTTQYF
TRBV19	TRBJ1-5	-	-	TGTGCCAGTAGTACTTTGGGGCCGCGGAGCAATCAGCCCCAGCATTTT	CASSTLGPRSNQPQHF
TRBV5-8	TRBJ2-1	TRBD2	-	TGTGCCAGCACCCCCGGACTAGCAGGCGGTGAGCAGTTCTTC	CASTPGLAGGEQFF
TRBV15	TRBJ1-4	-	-	TGTGCCACCAGCAGAGGCCAGAGCGGCAATGAAAAACTGTTTTTT	CATSRGQSGNEKLFF
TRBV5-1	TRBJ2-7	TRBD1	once	TGCGCCAGCAGCTTGCTAACATCGGGACAGAACTACGAGCAGTACTTC	CASSLLTSGQNYEQYF
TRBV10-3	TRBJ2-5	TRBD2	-	TGTGCCATCAGTGAGGCACTAGCGGGAGCCGGGGGGACCCAGTACTTC	CAISEALAGAGGTQYF
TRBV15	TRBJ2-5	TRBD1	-	TGTGCCACCAGCAGAGCCTACAGGGGCCAAGAGACCCAGTACTTC	CATSRAYRGQETQYF
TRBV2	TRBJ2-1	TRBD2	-	TGTGCCAGCTGGGGTGGAGGTAGCGGGAGGGCCGATGAGCAGTTCTTC	CASWGGGSGRADEQFF